The 18 T cell receptor beta chains below come from one sample, sequenced in a study of T cell responses to AZD1222 COVID-19 vaccine. The method was immunoSEQ multiplex PCR; TCRdb's version includes in-frame clones alone and lacks a portion of them. The sample includes approximately 130,000 clones, roughly 92% of them seen just once. The material sequenced was peripheral blood, taken 28 days after the second AZD1222 dose. The receptors shown here come from an adult who received the AZD1222 COVID-19 vaccine.

The V gene is TRBV7-2, the J gene TRBJ2-1; D not resolved. Germline V lookup: CDR1 SGHTA, CDR2 FQGNSA. The V and J ends lost 3 bases and 2 bases respectively, with 8 bases between them. CDR3 length: 14 residues. Written as DNA, the CDR3 is TGTGCCAGCAGCTTGCAGAGCCCCTACAATGAGCAGTTCTTC. Amino acids: CASSLQSPYNEQFF.

The chain is built from TRBV19 and TRBJ1-1; D possibly corresponds to TRBD1 (6 bases). Germline V gives CDR1 LNHDA, CDR2 SQIVND (reference sequence). This CDR3 comprises 16 residues. V lost 1 base, J lost 0 bases, and 12 bases lay in between. CDR3 loop: CASSIAAGALNTEAFF. CDR3 in DNA: TGTGCCAGTAGTATAGCGGCAGGGGCCCTGAACACTGAAGCTTTCTTT.

The chain couples TRBV11-2 to TRBJ2-7; D is ambiguous. The CDR3 length is 14 residues. Germline V gene sequence: CDR1 SGHAT, CDR2 FQNNGV. Between the trimmed V and J ends, which lost 2 bases and 0 bases, there was a span of 8 bases. The CDR3 loop is CASSLTDSSYEQYF. CDR3 in DNA: TGTGCCAGCAGCTTAACGGATTCCTCCTACGAGCAGTACTTC. Based on the CDR3 plus reference TRBV11-2 and TRBJ2-7, the full variable domain is EAGVAQSPRYKIIEKRQSVAFWCNPISGHATLYWYQQILGQGPKLLIQFQNNGVVDDSQLPKDRFSAERLKGVDSTLKIQPAKLEDSAVYLCASSLTDSSYEQYFGPGTRLTVT.

This chain's CDR3 is CASSLGTGALNYGYTF. In DNA, the CDR3 is TGTGCCAGCAGCTTAGGGACAGGGGCTTTGAACTATGGCTACACCTTC. This chain links TRBV11-2 with TRBJ1-2; TRBD1 agrees at 9 bases. V lost 1 base and J lost 2; bases outside the gene matches: 5. The CDR3 is 16 amino acids. Germline V lookup: CDR1 SGHAT, CDR2 FQNNGV.

The CDR3 protein is CASSPGQGQYYEQYF. For the CDR3, the DNA is TGTGCCAGCAGCCCCGGTCAAGGACAGTACTACGAGCAGTACTTC. The V and J genes are TRBV7-2 and TRBJ2-7, with D possibly being TRBD1 (6 bases). The germline CDR1 and CDR2 sequences are SGHTA and FQGNSA. The CDR3 length is 15 residues. Trimming stripped 5 bases from V and 3 bases from J, with 17 bases between.

This chain joins TRBV20-1 and TRBJ2-3; the D gene is possibly TRBD2 (5 bases). Germline loops: CDR1 DFQATT, CDR2 SNEGSKA (reference sequence). V lost 6 bases and J 6 bases, leaving 10 bases between the germline ends. This CDR3 comprises 11 residues. The CDR3 nucleotides are TGCAGTGCCCACCCGGGGGATACGCAGTATTTT. Translation: CSAHPGDTQYF.

V gene TRBV11-3 combines with J gene TRBJ2-7; 9 positions match TRBD1. Losses at the gene ends were 2 bases for V and 4 bases for J; bases not matched to a gene: 6. The CDR3 sequence is 15 residues long. Germline lookup yields CDR1 SGHNT and CDR2 YENEEA. CDR3 nucleotides: TGTGCCAGCAGCTTACGGCGGGACAGGGCTTACGAGCAGTACTTC. This gives the protein CASSLRRDRAYEQYF.

The chain carries TRBV3-1 (or the pseudogene TRBV3-2) and TRBJ2-5, with TRBD2 matching 12 bases. Unmatched junction bases numbered 8, after V lost 7 bases and J lost 5 bases. The V gene's germline CDR1 is LGHDT and CDR2 YNNKEL (reference sequence). The CDR3 loop spans 15 amino acids. CDR3 loop: CASNILAGGGETQYF. Here the CDR3 DNA reads TGTGCCAGCAATATACTAGCGGGAGGTGGGGAGACCCAGTACTTC.

The chain couples TRBV27 to TRBJ2-7; 12 bases are shared with TRBD2. The J segment lost 0 bases and the V segment lost 8 bases, leaving 2 bases of the junction unmatched. The CDR3 consists of 14 residues. Germline V gene lookup returns CDR1 MNHEY and CDR2 SMNVEV (reference sequence). The CDR3, as DNA: TGTGCCAGCGGGGGACTAGCGGGCTCCTACGAGCAGTACTTC. Translation gives CASGGLAGSYEQYF.

This chain joins TRBV10-2 and TRBJ2-5; 15 positions match TRBD2. Germline CDR1 reads WSHSY; CDR2 reads SAAADI. Trimming cost V 3 bases and J 5 bases; bases outside gene matches: 4. CDR3 length: 16 residues. The CDR3 loop reads CASSEGLAGGRETQYF. The CDR3 region has the DNA TGCGCCAGCAGTGAAGGACTAGCGGGGGGGCGGGAGACCCAGTACTTC.

This chain links TRBV27 with TRBJ1-2, with D uncertain. Germline CDR1 and CDR2: MNHEY and SMNVEV (reference sequence). The CDR3 runs to 13 residues. V lost 2 bases and J 4 bases, leaving 8 bases between the germline ends. CDR3 nucleotides: TGTGCCAGCAGTTTACGGGCTACCTATGGCTACACCTTC. It encodes CASSLRATYGYTF.

This sequence joins TRBV5-1 and TRBJ1-6; D unclear. CDR1 SGHRS and CDR2 YFSETQ come from the germline V gene. The V and J ends lost 2 bases and 10 bases respectively, with 22 bases between them. The length of the CDR3 is 17 residues. The CDR3 here is CASSLQHSGNRHSPLHF. DNA for the CDR3: TGCGCCAGCAGCTTACAACATTCCGGGAACCGTCACTCACCCCTCCACTTT. Together with reference TRBV5-1 and TRBJ1-6, the CDR3 gives the full variable domain: KAGVTQTPRYLIKTRGQQVTLSCSPISGHRSVSWYQQTPGQGLQFLFEYFSETQRNKGNFPGRFSGRQFSNSRSEMNVSTLELGDSALYLCASSLQHSGNRHSPLHFGNGTRLTVT.

This clone was seen once. This chain links TRBV6-5 with TRBJ1-2; 7 bases agree with TRBD1. CDR1 is MNHEY and CDR2 is SVGAGI in the germline V gene. The CDR3 has 13 residues. Trimming removed 0 bases from V and 9 bases from J; junction bases left unmatched: 4. The CDR3 is CASSYSGTDRYTF. CDR3 DNA sequence: TGTGCCAGCAGTTACTCGGGGACAGATCGCTACACCTTC.

V is TRBV5-1 and J is TRBJ1-6, with 8 bases aligning to TRBD1. The CDR3 contains 16 residues. Germline V lookup: CDR1 SGHRS, CDR2 YFSETQ. The V and J ends lost 1 base and 5 bases, in that order; junction bases with no gene match: 5. This CDR3 reads CASSLRTGLDNSPLHF. CDR3 sequence (DNA): TGCGCCAGCAGCTTGAGGACAGGGCTCGATAATTCACCCCTCCACTTT.

To note about this clone: One junction end does not reproduce the germline sequence, and a read error may be involved. This chain links TRBV24-1 with TRBJ1-2; D remains ambiguous. Germline V gene lookup returns CDR1 KGHDR and CDR2 SFDVKD. The CDR3 consists of 11 residues. The CDR3 bases are TGTGCCACCAGTGACGTAGGGCAGTGGTTCTTC. This gives the protein CATSDVGQWFF.

The chain joins TRBV12-3 or TRBV12-4 to TRBJ2-5; D remains unclear. V gave up 8 bases and J gave up 5 bases, with 12 bases separating them. The CDR3 loop spans 12 amino acids. The CDR3 here is CASLQTRETQYF. The DNA for the CDR3 is TGTGCCAGCCTTCAGACTCGGGAGACCCAGTACTTC.

The rearrangement links TRBV7-2 to TRBJ2-3; D is ambiguous. Looked up from germline, CDR1 is SGHTA and CDR2 is FQGNSA. The germline V and J ends were trimmed by 0 bases and 4 bases, with 11 bases remaining between them. The CDR3 length is 15 residues. CDR3 amino acids: CASSLAAVRADTQYF. The CDR3 nucleotides are TGTGCCAGCAGCTTAGCGGCGGTACGGGCAGATACGCAGTATTTT.

The rearrangement joins TRBV28 to TRBJ1-4; D not resolved. The germline V gene encodes CDR1 MDHEN and CDR2 SYDVKM. CDR3 length: 11 residues. V lost 6 bases to trimming and J lost 7 bases, with 6 bases between them. This chain's CDR3 is CASSGPEKLFF. CDR3 DNA: TGTGCCAGCAGCGGGCCTGAAAAACTGTTTTTT.